This T cell receptor beta chain was retrieved from a study of cytomegalovirus exposure and HLA in healthy donors. Study-wide points: In an earlier analysis, most TCR beta V segments were productive about 90% or about 30% of the time.

With 7 bases removed from V and 6 bases from J, the gap between germline ends came to 19 bases. Germline assignment: CDR1 MNHNS and CDR2 SASEGT. The CDR3 loop spans 14 amino acids. Amplification used 60 Vbeta primers and 13 Jbeta primers. Assay: immunoSEQ multiplex PCR; the TCRdb copy retains only in-frame clones and omits some. This sample carries more than 90,000 clones, roughly three quarters of them seen once, and the ten largest clones take 1.5% to 2.5%. As concerns this clone: Antigen: not known.

The chain combines TRBV6-1 with TRBJ2-7, with D maybe TRBD1 (6 bases). The sequenced sample consisted of PBMCs. This clonotype originated in a man aged 35-49 years in good health and CMV-seronegative. The CDR3 DNA sequence: TGTGCCAGCAATCTCCCCGGGACATCCGGCGAGCAGTACTTC. Its translation: CASNLPGTSGEQYF.